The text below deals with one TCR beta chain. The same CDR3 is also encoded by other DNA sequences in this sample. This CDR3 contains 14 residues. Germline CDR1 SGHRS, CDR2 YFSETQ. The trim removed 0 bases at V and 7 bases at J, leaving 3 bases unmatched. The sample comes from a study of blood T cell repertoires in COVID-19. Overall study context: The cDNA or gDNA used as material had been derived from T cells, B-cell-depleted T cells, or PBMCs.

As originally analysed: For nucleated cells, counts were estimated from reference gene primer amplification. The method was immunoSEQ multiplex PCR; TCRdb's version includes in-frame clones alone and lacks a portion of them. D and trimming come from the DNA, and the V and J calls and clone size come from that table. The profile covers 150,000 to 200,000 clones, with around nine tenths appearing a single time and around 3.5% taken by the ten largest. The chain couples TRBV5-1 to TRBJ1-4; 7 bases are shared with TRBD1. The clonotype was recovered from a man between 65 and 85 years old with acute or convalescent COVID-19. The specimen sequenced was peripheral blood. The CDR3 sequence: CASSLGQGGEKLFF. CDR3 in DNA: TGCGCCAGCAGCTTGGGACAGGGTGGTGAAAAACTGTTTTTT.